Sequencing of this T cell receptor (beta chain) was carried out in a study of breast tumors, draining lymph nodes, adjacent tissues. The CDR3 is 12 amino acids. CDR1 is DFQATT, CDR2 SNEGSKA, per germline (reference sequence). Samples came from axillary lymph nodes draining the breast cancer. TCRdb independently ran MiXCR on the multiplex PCR reads; one entry per CDR3 protein. The sample includes 120,000 to 150,000 distinct CDR3 sequences, 32% of them seen just once. On this clonotype itself: Its antigen is undetermined.

Study-level findings and limits: Data fit most tumor T cells coming from lymph node, expanding in tumor. Tumors had less TCR diversity than lymph nodes, more than nontumor tissue.

The source is a female donor with breast cancer. Some clones in this sample may be carry-over from other donors' samples. The rearrangement links TRBV20-1 to TRBJ1-1; maybe TRBD1 (5 bases). Sequenced material: axillary lymph node tissue. The CDR3, as DNA: TGCGCTCCGGGATCGGGGGACACTGAAGCTTTCTTT. This gives the protein CAPGSGDTEAFF.